Listed below are T cell receptor beta chains from one sample, sequenced in a study of blood T cell repertoires in COVID-19. Measured with immunoSEQ multiplex PCR; TCRdb has only the in-frame clones, and not every one. Of approximately 100,000 clones in the sample, almost 85% were seen once. The sample taken for sequencing was peripheral blood. The receptors originated from a man aged 70 or older with acute or convalescent COVID-19. Both conserved end residues are part of each CDR3. The D gene is left open where the match is weak. Rows may omit the clone size; those that give it use once, few, many or a size class.

clone_size	v_call	d_call	j_call	cdr3_aa	cdr3_nt
NA	TRBV6-5	TRBD1	TRBJ2-7	CASSTSRTGRQYF	TGTGCCAGCAGCACCTCCCGGACAGGGAGGCAGTACTTC
NA	TRBV18	NA	TRBJ1-5	CASSRDSKLMQPQHF	TGTGCCAGCTCACGAGACAGTAAGTTGATGCAGCCCCAGCATTTT
NA	TRBV13	NA	TRBJ1-3	CASSQGYFSSGNTIYF	TGTGCCAGCAGCCAGGGATATTTTAGCTCTGGAAACACCATATATTTT
NA	TRBV14	NA	TRBJ1-2	CASSQDMGTGSRYGYTF	TGTGCCAGCAGCCAAGATATGGGTACAGGGAGTCGGTATGGCTACACCTTC
few	TRBV4-3	NA	TRBJ1-5	CASSTQGNQPQHF	TGCGCCAGCAGTACGCAGGGTAATCAGCCCCAGCATTTT
NA	TRBV7-2	NA	TRBJ1-2	CASSLYGGNYGYTF	TGTGCCAGCAGCTTATATGGGGGGAACTATGGCTACACCTTC
NA	TRBV6-2/TRBV6-3	TRBD1	TRBJ2-3	CASSSDRGHTTDTQYF	TGTGCCAGCAGTTCGGACAGGGGGCACACCACAGATACGCAGTATTTT
NA	TRBV19	NA	TRBJ1-2	CASSINRYGYTF	TGTGCCAGTAGTATTAATCGTTATGGCTACACCTTC
NA	TRBV27	TRBD1	TRBJ2-3	CASRRRTGESTDTQYF	TGTGCCAGCAGACGACGGACAGGGGAAAGCACAGATACGCAGTATTTT
NA	TRBV19	NA	TRBJ2-7	CASSIGTIYEQYF	TGTGCCAGTAGTATCGGCACTATCTACGAGCAGTACTTC
once	TRBV7-2	NA	TRBJ2-3	CASSPRSSVVTDTQYF	TGTGCCAGCAGCCCCAGATCTAGCGTGGTCACAGATACGCAGTATTTT